Sequencing of this T cell receptor beta chain was carried out in a study of blood T cell repertoires in COVID-19. The germline CDR1 and CDR2 sequences are GTSNPN and SVGIG (reference sequence). With 5 bases clipped from V and 7 bases from J, the junction kept 6 bases outside the gene matches. The CDR3 extends over 14 amino acids. The repertoire was sequenced with immunoSEQ multiplex PCR; TCRdb's copy has only in-frame clones and lacks some. The sample has about 91,000 clones, approximately 86% seen once. This clonotype was obtained from a woman aged 70-85 years with acute or convalescent COVID-19. The J gene is TRBJ1-6, the V gene TRBV30; 9 nucleotides align to TRBD1. The sample consisted of peripheral blood. The CDR3 sequence is CAWGPGTGNSPLHF. The CDR3 nucleotides read TGTGCCTGGGGCCCCGGGACAGGGAATTCACCCCTCCACTTT.